These T cell receptor beta chains were read from a single sample in a study of control samples from healthy donors and cancer patients. Here immunoSEQ multiplex PCR was the method, and the copy in TCRdb shows in-frame clones only, minus some. Here the sample spans some 80,000 clones, roughly 89% being singletons. The sequenced sample consisted of blood. These receptors came from a man in his forties or fifties in good health. The CDR3 runs from the conserved cysteine through the conserved F or W. Fields, in order: clone size, J gene, D gene, V gene, CDR3 DNA, CDR3 protein. A D gene is named only where the DNA matches it firmly. A clone size is listed for some rows: how often the clone was seen (once, few, many), or a class if it is expanded.

abundance: few; j_gene: TRBJ2-1; d_gene: NA; v_gene: TRBV20-1; CDR3nt: TGCAGTCATGCAGGGGTCAATGAGCAGTTCTTC; CDR3aa: CSHAGVNEQFF
abundance: once; j_gene: TRBJ2-7; d_gene: NA; v_gene: TRBV6-1; CDR3nt: TGTGCCAGCAATGAAGCCTCGGGTGCCTACGAGCAGTACTTC; CDR3aa: CASNEASGAYEQYF
abundance: few; j_gene: TRBJ1-5; d_gene: NA; v_gene: TRBV2; CDR3nt: TGTGCCAGCAGTGAAGGCAGGGGCGATCAGCCCCAGCATTTT; CDR3aa: CASSEGRGDQPQHF
abundance: NA; j_gene: TRBJ1-3; d_gene: NA; v_gene: TRBV19; CDR3nt: TGTGCCAGTAGCCGAGAGTTGTACTCTGGAAACACCATATATTTT; CDR3aa: CASSRELYSGNTIYF
abundance: NA; j_gene: TRBJ2-5; d_gene: TRBD2; v_gene: TRBV6-1; CDR3nt: TGTGCCAGCAGTGAAAGCGGGGGGGAAGAGACCCAGTACTTC; CDR3aa: CASSESGGEETQYF
abundance: NA; j_gene: TRBJ1-2; d_gene: NA; v_gene: TRBV2; CDR3nt: TGTGCCAGCAGTGAAACGGTCTATGGCTACACCTTC; CDR3aa: CASSETVYGYTF
abundance: NA; j_gene: TRBJ2-5; d_gene: TRBD1; v_gene: TRBV6-1; CDR3nt: TGTGCCTGTCAACGGGACAGGGCAGAGACCCAGTACTTC; CDR3aa: CACQRDRAETQYF
abundance: NA; j_gene: TRBJ1-3; d_gene: NA; v_gene: TRBV11-3; CDR3nt: TGTGCCAGCAGCTGGCGGAGCGGGACTGGAAACACCATATATTTT; CDR3aa: CASSWRSGTGNTIYF
abundance: NA; j_gene: TRBJ2-2; d_gene: TRBD2; v_gene: TRBV19; CDR3nt: TGTGCCAGTAGAGAGAGCGGGGGAGCGAACACCGGGGAGCTGTTTTTT; CDR3aa: CASRESGGANTGELFF
abundance: NA; j_gene: TRBJ2-2; d_gene: NA; v_gene: TRBV7-3; CDR3nt: TGTGCCAGCAGCCTCCATCCTGACTTAGACACCGGGGAGCTGTTTTTT; CDR3aa: CASSLHPDLDTGELFF
abundance: once; j_gene: TRBJ2-2; d_gene: NA; v_gene: TRBV6-6; CDR3nt: TGTGCCAGCAGTTACTCGGGGGACACCGGGGAGCTGTTTTTT; CDR3aa: CASSYSGDTGELFF
abundance: NA; j_gene: TRBJ1-3; d_gene: NA; v_gene: TRBV14; CDR3nt: TGTGCCAGCAGCCAAAGACAGCCCATCCTCTCTGGAAACACCATATATTTT; CDR3aa: CASSQRQPILSGNTIYF
abundance: NA; j_gene: TRBJ2-1; d_gene: TRBD1; v_gene: TRBV27; CDR3nt: TGTGCCAGCGCCCCCGGGACAGGGGGCTTCTACAATGAGCAGTTCTTC; CDR3aa: CASAPGTGGFYNEQFF
abundance: NA; j_gene: TRBJ1-1; d_gene: TRBD1; v_gene: TRBV9; CDR3nt: TGTGCCAGCAGCGCGGGACAGCTCATGAACACTGAAGCTTTCTTT; CDR3aa: CASSAGQLMNTEAFF
abundance: many; j_gene: TRBJ1-1; d_gene: TRBD1; v_gene: TRBV12-5; CDR3nt: TGTGCTAGTGGTTATGGGACAGGGAACCTCATGAACACTGAAGCTTTCTTT; CDR3aa: CASGYGTGNLMNTEAFF
abundance: NA; j_gene: TRBJ1-5; d_gene: NA; v_gene: TRBV18; CDR3nt: TGTGCCAGCTCGGATGACAGACTAGGAAATCAGCCCCAGCATTTT; CDR3aa: CASSDDRLGNQPQHF
abundance: NA; j_gene: TRBJ1-6; d_gene: NA; v_gene: TRBV14; CDR3nt: TGTGCCAGCAGCCACCTACAGAATAATTCACCCCTCCACTTT; CDR3aa: CASSHLQNNSPLHF
abundance: NA; j_gene: TRBJ2-7; d_gene: NA; v_gene: TRBV6-5; CDR3nt: TGTGCCAGCAGAACACCGGGCAGGGGAACCTACGAGCAGTACTTC; CDR3aa: CASRTPGRGTYEQYF
abundance: NA; j_gene: TRBJ2-5; d_gene: NA; v_gene: TRBV6-5; CDR3nt: TGTGCCAGCAGAACGGGCCAAGGGACGGGGACCCAGTACTTC; CDR3aa: CASRTGQGTGTQYF
abundance: NA; j_gene: TRBJ1-1; d_gene: NA; v_gene: TRBV2; CDR3nt: TGTGCCAGCAGAGAGAACACTGAAGCTTTCTTT; CDR3aa: CASRENTEAFF
abundance: NA; j_gene: TRBJ1-2; d_gene: TRBD1; v_gene: TRBV5-1; CDR3nt: TGCGCCAGCAGCTCCGCCTTTTGGACAGGGACTGACGGCTACACCTTC; CDR3aa: CASSSAFWTGTDGYTF
abundance: NA; j_gene: TRBJ2-3; d_gene: NA; v_gene: TRBV30; CDR3nt: TGTGCCTGGAGTACAACAGGGTTCACAGATACGCAGTATTTT; CDR3aa: CAWSTTGFTDTQYF
abundance: NA; j_gene: TRBJ1-1; d_gene: TRBD1; v_gene: TRBV2; CDR3nt: TGTGCCAGCAGTCGGACAGGTGCGAACACTGAAGCTTTCTTT; CDR3aa: CASSRTGANTEAFF
abundance: NA; j_gene: TRBJ2-7; d_gene: NA; v_gene: TRBV3-1/TRBV3-2; CDR3nt: TGTGCCAGCAGCCCTAACAGGGACCAGCAGTACTTC; CDR3aa: CASSPNRDQQYF
abundance: NA; j_gene: TRBJ1-5; d_gene: NA; v_gene: TRBV6-5; CDR3nt: TGTGCCAGCAGTAGGGCCCTCAATCAGCCCCAGCATTTT; CDR3aa: CASSRALNQPQHF
abundance: NA; j_gene: TRBJ2-3; d_gene: NA; v_gene: TRBV11-2; CDR3nt: TGTGCCAGCAGCCTAAGACAGGGAGGAACGGATACGCAGTATTTT; CDR3aa: CASSLRQGGTDTQYF
abundance: few; j_gene: TRBJ2-7; d_gene: TRBD1; v_gene: TRBV10-3; CDR3nt: TGTGCCGTCACAGGGGGTGGTGCGCAGTACTTC; CDR3aa: CAVTGGGAQYF
abundance: NA; j_gene: TRBJ2-1; d_gene: NA; v_gene: TRBV6-5; CDR3nt: TGTGCCAGCAGTCCGTCCAACAGCGCGTACGATGAGCAGTTCTTC; CDR3aa: CASSPSNSAYDEQFF
abundance: NA; j_gene: TRBJ2-7; d_gene: NA; v_gene: TRBV2; CDR3nt: TGTGCCAGCAGCGAATACAGAGCCTACGAGCAGTACTTC; CDR3aa: CASSEYRAYEQYF
abundance: NA; j_gene: TRBJ1-2; d_gene: TRBD1; v_gene: TRBV9; CDR3nt: TGTGCCAGCAGCTCGACAGGGTGGAACTATGGCTACACCTTC; CDR3aa: CASSSTGWNYGYTF
abundance: NA; j_gene: TRBJ2-5; d_gene: TRBD1; v_gene: TRBV5-1; CDR3nt: TGCGCCAGCAGCCCTTCTATCGGGACAGAAGAGACCCAGTACTTC; CDR3aa: CASSPSIGTEETQYF
abundance: NA; j_gene: TRBJ1-2; d_gene: NA; v_gene: TRBV15; CDR3nt: TGTGCCACCAGCAGAGATCACTATGGCTACACCTTC; CDR3aa: CATSRDHYGYTF
abundance: NA; j_gene: TRBJ1-1; d_gene: NA; v_gene: TRBV7-3; CDR3nt: TGTGCCAGCAGCTCCGGCGGGCAAAACACTGAAGCTTTCTTT; CDR3aa: CASSSGGQNTEAFF
abundance: NA; j_gene: TRBJ1-3; d_gene: NA; v_gene: TRBV18; CDR3nt: TGTGCCAGCTCACCTGGGCAGGGGCTCCGCGGAAACACCATATATTTT; CDR3aa: CASSPGQGLRGNTIYF
abundance: few; j_gene: TRBJ2-3; d_gene: TRBD2; v_gene: TRBV27; CDR3nt: TGTGCCAGCAGGGGGACCGGGACTAGCGGGGGGGCCACAGATACGCAGTATTTT; CDR3aa: CASRGTGTSGGATDTQYF
abundance: NA; j_gene: TRBJ2-3; d_gene: NA; v_gene: TRBV5-1; CDR3nt: TGCGCCAGCAGCTTGGACAGGGGGGGACCCACAGATACGCAGTATTTT; CDR3aa: CASSLDRGGPTDTQYF
abundance: NA; j_gene: TRBJ1-1; d_gene: NA; v_gene: TRBV5-6; CDR3nt: TGTGCCAGCAGCGAGACAGGTGGCACTGAAGCTTTCTTT; CDR3aa: CASSETGGTEAFF
abundance: NA; j_gene: TRBJ1-1; d_gene: NA; v_gene: TRBV7-6; CDR3nt: TGTGCCAGCGCCTCTAGGCAGATGAACACTGAAGCTTTCTTT; CDR3aa: CASASRQMNTEAFF
abundance: NA; j_gene: TRBJ2-2; d_gene: TRBD2; v_gene: TRBV19; CDR3nt: TGTGCCACCCAGCGGGATACATCTAACACCGGGGAGCTGTTTTTT; CDR3aa: CATQRDTSNTGELFF
abundance: NA; j_gene: TRBJ2-2; d_gene: NA; v_gene: TRBV6-5; CDR3nt: TGTGCCAGCATAGGGGAAACCGGGGAGCTGTTTTTT; CDR3aa: CASIGETGELFF
abundance: few; j_gene: TRBJ2-3; d_gene: TRBD2; v_gene: TRBV24-1; CDR3nt: TGTGCCACCAGTCCCGCGGGGGGGTATGATATTTATACGCAGTATTTT; CDR3aa: CATSPAGGYDIYTQYF
abundance: NA; j_gene: TRBJ1-5; d_gene: NA; v_gene: TRBV30; CDR3nt: TGTGCCTGGAGTGTACACAGGGCGGACCAGCCCCAGCATTTT; CDR3aa: CAWSVHRADQPQHF
abundance: few; j_gene: TRBJ2-1; d_gene: TRBD2; v_gene: TRBV6-1; CDR3nt: TGTGCCAGCAGTGAGATAGCGGGGGGCATGGGGAATGAGCAGTTCTTC; CDR3aa: CASSEIAGGMGNEQFF
abundance: NA; j_gene: TRBJ1-2; d_gene: NA; v_gene: TRBV29-1; CDR3nt: TGCAGCGCCACCTACCTCCGGACAGAAGATGGCTACACCTTC; CDR3aa: CSATYLRTEDGYTF
abundance: NA; j_gene: TRBJ1-2; d_gene: NA; v_gene: TRBV28; CDR3nt: TGTGCCAGCAGTTTACTTTCCACAGGGAGCTACACCTTC; CDR3aa: CASSLLSTGSYTF
abundance: NA; j_gene: TRBJ2-7; d_gene: NA; v_gene: TRBV3-1/TRBV3-2; CDR3nt: TGTGCCAGCAGCCAACGGGGCACGGGGGAGCAGTACTTC; CDR3aa: CASSQRGTGEQYF
abundance: NA; j_gene: TRBJ1-5; d_gene: TRBD1; v_gene: TRBV6-6; CDR3nt: TGTGCCAGCAGTTACCAGGGACAGGGGTTTCAGCCCCAGCATTTT; CDR3aa: CASSYQGQGFQPQHF
abundance: NA; j_gene: TRBJ1-1; d_gene: NA; v_gene: TRBV9; CDR3nt: TGTGCCAGCAGGGCCGGGTTGAACACTGAAGCTTTCTTT; CDR3aa: CASRAGLNTEAFF
abundance: medium-sized; j_gene: TRBJ1-5; d_gene: NA; v_gene: TRBV5-8; CDR3nt: TGTGCCAGCAGCTTGGCGTCGCCCCAGCATTTT; CDR3aa: CASSLASPQHF
abundance: NA; j_gene: TRBJ2-5; d_gene: TRBD1; v_gene: TRBV18; CDR3nt: TGTGCCAGCTCGAATTGGGACAGACAAGAGACCCAGTACTTC; CDR3aa: CASSNWDRQETQYF
abundance: NA; j_gene: TRBJ2-1; d_gene: TRBD2; v_gene: TRBV7-2; CDR3nt: TGTGCCAGCAGCCCAGCCGGACTAGCGGGGGGTAATGAGCAGTTCTTC; CDR3aa: CASSPAGLAGGNEQFF